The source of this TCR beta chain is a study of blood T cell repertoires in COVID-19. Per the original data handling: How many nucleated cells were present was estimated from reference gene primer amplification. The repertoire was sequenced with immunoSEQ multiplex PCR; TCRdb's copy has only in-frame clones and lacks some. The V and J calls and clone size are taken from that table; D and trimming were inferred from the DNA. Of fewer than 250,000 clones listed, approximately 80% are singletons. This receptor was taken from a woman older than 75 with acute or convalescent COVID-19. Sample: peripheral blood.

The CDR3 loop reads CASSLGRRIGGDSPLHF. CDR3 sequence (DNA): TGCGCCAGCAGCTTGGGTCGGAGGATCGGCGGGGATTCACCCCTCCACTTT. This sequence joins TRBV5-1 and TRBJ1-6, with no clear D. The CDR3 contains 17 residues. The V gene lost 0 bases and the J gene lost 8 bases, with 18 bases spanning the gap. The germline CDR1 and CDR2 sequences are SGHRS and YFSETQ.